The clone carrying this T cell receptor beta chain has ten or more counts. The entry originates in a study of early T cells in non-severe SARS-CoV-2 infection. Study as a whole: The authors sequenced bulk RNA from unsorted whole blood, leaving chains unpaired.

TCRdb re-analysed the 5' RACE reads in MiXCR, keeping a single row per CDR3 protein. The table records about 69,000 distinct CDR3 sequences, approximately 4.5% of them present only once. The receptor was derived from an adult who was a healthcare worker with PCR-confirmed SARS-CoV-2 infection or an uninfected control (not recorded which). The donor label of this sample is uncertain. The sequences come from whole blood, collected at baseline.

The CDR3 DNA is TGTGCCAGCAGCCAGGACAGACTGTTTGAAGCTTTCTTT. Its translation is CASSQDRLFEAFF. V usage is TRBV7-3 and J usage is TRBJ1-1, with D possibly being TRBD1 (6 bases). The CDR3 loop spans 13 amino acids. CDR1 is SGHTA and CDR2 is FQGTGA in the germline V gene. The V and J ends lost 5 bases and 7 bases respectively, with 14 bases between them.